Sequencing of this TCR beta chain was carried out in a study of CD8 T cells in Susac syndrome (dated by TCRdb to the late 2010s). Concerning the study at large: Whether CD8+ T cell activation and differentiation in Susac syndrome was antigen driven was tested using repertoire sequencing.

Peripheral blood CD8+ and CD4+ T cells from healthy donors, Susac syndrome patients and multiple sclerosis patients were profiled by high-throughput TCR beta sequencing. The healthy donors served as controls matched for age and sex. CD8+ TEMRA cells were enriched by FACS, while bulk CD8+ and CD4+ T cells were purified by magnetic negative isolation. Blood was collected in EDTA tubes and processed within 24 hours, with PBMCs isolated through density gradient centrifugation. PBMCs intended for TCR sequencing were cryopreserved in liquid nitrogen and thawed later in a water bath at 37 degrees C. The sorted or isolated CD4+, CD8+ and CD8+ TEMRA cells reached a purity of at least 90%. The CDR3 goes from the cysteine to the phenylalanine over 12 residues. Here the CDR3 DNA is all that survives: 36 bases in frame from base 1. Germline trimming amounts to 5 bases on V and 14 bases on J, with 9 as the count of junction bases outside the gene matches. In the germline V gene, CDR1 corresponds to SGHTA and CDR2 to FQGTGA.

RNA was extracted with the RNeasy kit and roughly 0.5 to 1 ug was reverse transcribed using random hexamers. The immunoSEQ multiplex PCR assay, covering 54 Vbeta and 13 Jbeta segments, was used to amplify TCR beta CDR3 regions. To correct PCR amplification bias, a synthetic template baseline was used for both primer optimization and computational correction. As for the authors' bioinformatics: Reads were annotated to V, D and J genes according to IMGT and were analyzed with immunoSEQ Analyzer, with only productive sequences retained. Clonality was calculated as one minus the Shannon entropy normalized by log2 of the number of productive unique sequences. For each patient and control, public and private clones were evaluated among the 100 most prevalent clones. Susac-specific clones were defined as absent from healthy and MS cohorts, over a thousand published viral clones and other ImmuneACCESS disease sequences. Using fastp trimming at Q25 and MiXCR clonotype assembly, TCRdb reanalyzed the public sequencing data and kept in-frame beta chains. Every distinct CDR3 protein forms one entry, paired with its most common genes and DNA. The authors' filters were not applied to this entry. The sample profile shows roughly 180,000 distinct CDR3 sequences; over 85% of them were found once. 0.085% to 0.12% of the sample lies in the top ten.

To note about this clonotype: Its antigen remains undetermined. No clone much larger than this one lies a single base away; base qualities are absent.

The study at large found these results: The study acknowledged that relatively few individuals were included in the TCR sequencing and HLA analysis.

The sample taken for sequencing was CD4+ T cells from PBMCs. The TCR was taken from a human donor in good health. Recombination connected TRBV7-3 to TRBJ2-3; 8 junctional bases match TRBD2. The nucleotides read TGTGCCAGCAGCAACCGGGAGGGCCGTCGGTATTTT. This translates into CASSNREGRRYF.